In its sample, the clone carrying this T cell receptor (beta chain) was seen once. The CDR3 consists of 11 residues. V was trimmed by 8 bases and J by 6 bases, leaving 11 bases between them. Germline values: CDR1 SNHLY, CDR2 FYNNEI. This specimen belongs to a study of tissue T cells after allogeneic stem cell transplantation. Sequencing was performed with immunoSEQ multiplex PCR; in TCRdb, only in-frame clones are kept and a portion is missing. This table holds 20,000 to 30,000 clones, about 89% found once. This TCR was sampled from a male donor at least 60 years old who later had graft-versus-host disease after an allogeneic stem cell transplant. The chain combines TRBV2 with TRBJ2-7; D call uncertain. The sample in question was blood, obtained before transplantation. This CDR3 is CASGYLFEQYF. CDR3 DNA: TGTGCCAGCGGATATCTCTTCGAGCAGTACTTC.